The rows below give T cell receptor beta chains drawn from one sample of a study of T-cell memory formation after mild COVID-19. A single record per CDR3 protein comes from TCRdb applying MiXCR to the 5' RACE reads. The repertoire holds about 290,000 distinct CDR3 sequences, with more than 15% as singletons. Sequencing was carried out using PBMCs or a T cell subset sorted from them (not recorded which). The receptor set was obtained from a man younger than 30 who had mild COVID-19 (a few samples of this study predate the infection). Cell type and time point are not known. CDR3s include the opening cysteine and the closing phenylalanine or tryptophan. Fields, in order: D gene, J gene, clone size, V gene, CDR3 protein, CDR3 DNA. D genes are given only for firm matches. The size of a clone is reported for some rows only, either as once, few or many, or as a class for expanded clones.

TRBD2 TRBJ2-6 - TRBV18 CASSPSGGASSGANVLTF TGTGCCAGCTCACCGTCGGGAGGGGCAAGCTCTGGGGCCAACGTCCTGACTTTC
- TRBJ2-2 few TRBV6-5 CASRTGPSGGELFF TGTGCCAGCAGAACAGGGCCAAGTGGCGGGGAGCTGTTTTTT
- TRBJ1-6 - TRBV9 CASSPRGPNSPLHF TGTGCCAGCAGCCCCAGGGGTCCCAATTCACCCCTCCACTTT
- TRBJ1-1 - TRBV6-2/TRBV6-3 CASSLSSYVEAFF TGTGCCAGCAGCCTCTCGTCTTACGTTGAAGCTTTCTTT
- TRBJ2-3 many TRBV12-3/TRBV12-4 CASSPPGRGDTQYF TGTGCCAGCAGTCCCCCGGGACGGGGAGATACGCAGTATTTT
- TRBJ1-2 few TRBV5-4 CASSLETNGYTF TGTGCCAGCAGCTTGGAAACAAACGGCTACACCTTC
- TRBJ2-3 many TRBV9 CASSGYTDTQYF TGTGCCAGCAGCGGATACACAGATACGCAGTATTTT
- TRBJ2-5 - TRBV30 CAWSLAGGRTGETQYF TGTGCCTGGAGCCTAGCCGGCGGCCGTACCGGTGAGACCCAGTACTTC
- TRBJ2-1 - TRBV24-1 CAPPIHCEQFF TGTGCCCCCCCTATTCATTGCGAGCAGTTCTTC
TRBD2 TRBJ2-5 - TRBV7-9 CASSLAGGPEETQYF TGTGCCAGTTCTCTAGCGGGGGGGCCCGAAGAGACCCAGTACTTC
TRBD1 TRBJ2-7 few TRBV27 CASSHTTGGHEQYF TGTGCCAGCAGTCATACGACAGGGGGCCACGAGCAGTACTTC
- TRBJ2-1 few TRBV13 CASSLGDNTYNEQFF TGTGCCAGCAGCTTGGGAGACAACACCTACAATGAGCAGTTCTTC
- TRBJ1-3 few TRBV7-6 CASSSHPATGNTIYF TGTGCCAGCAGCTCTCACCCTGCTACTGGAAACACCATATATTTT
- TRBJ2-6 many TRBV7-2 CASSFFGANVLTF TGTGCCAGCAGCTTTTTTGGGGCCAACGTCCTGACTTTC
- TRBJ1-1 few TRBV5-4 CASSPGEGNTEAFF TGTGCCAGCAGTCCAGGGGAGGGGAACACTGAAGCTTTCTTT
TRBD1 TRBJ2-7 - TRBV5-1 CASRATGGNYEQYF TGCGCCAGCAGGGCCACAGGGGGGAACTACGAGCAGTACTTC
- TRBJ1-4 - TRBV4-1 CASSQGPVGGAGEKLFF TGCGCCAGCAGCCAAGGGCCGGTCGGGGGCGCGGGTGAAAAACTGTTTTTT
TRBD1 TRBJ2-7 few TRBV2 CASLGRWDRVYEQYF TGTGCCAGCCTCGGGAGGTGGGACAGGGTCTACGAGCAGTACTTC
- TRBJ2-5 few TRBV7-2 CASSLVVGGVETQYF TGTGCCAGCAGCCTGGTGGTCGGGGGAGTAGAGACCCAGTACTTC
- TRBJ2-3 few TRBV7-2 CASSLARADTQYF TGTGCCAGCAGCTTAGCGAGGGCAGATACGCAGTATTTT
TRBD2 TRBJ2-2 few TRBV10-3 CAISGGTSWTGELFF TGTGCCATCAGTGGAGGGACTAGTTGGACCGGGGAGCTGTTTTTT
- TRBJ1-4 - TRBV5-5 CASSLRQADWSNEKLFF TGTGCCAGCAGCTTAAGACAGGCGGACTGGTCTAATGAAAAACTGTTTTTT
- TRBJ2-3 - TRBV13 CASRSTSTDTQYF TGTGCCAGCAGATCGACTAGCACAGATACGCAGTATTTT